The subject of this entry is one T cell receptor beta chain. The antigen this receptor binds is unknown. It has no much larger one-base neighbor in the sample; base qualities were not kept. This entry comes from a study of beta chain features in type 1 diabetes listed by TCRdb under 2018. Describing the broader study: Patients and healthy donors did not differ in mean age, gender distribution, total cell number or subset yield. In the study, TCRB repertoires of sorted circulating CD4+ T cell subsets from recently diagnosed type 1 diabetes patients were compared with those of matched healthy donors. Whereas all 28 donors provided naive and central memory subsets, regulatory and stem cell-like memory subsets were isolated from just 8 patients and roughly 8 healthy donors. A total of 107,917,701 sorted cells were examined across all samples, and a strong correlation was observed between cell number per subset and RNA yield. General conclusions and limits of the study: A moderate but significant shortening of TCRB CDR3 length was observed in type 1 diabetes patients in all four CD4+ subsets. Because cDNA rather than genomic DNA was sequenced, highly expressing activated cells could have been over-represented, although no difference in activation and CD3 levels was found between groups. At VDJ recombination sites, type 1 diabetes patients had fewer insertions and more deleted nucleotides, which implies abnormalities in thymic rearrangement. Naive, central memory and regulatory TCRB repertoires appeared to be more similar among patients than among healthy donors. Only small numbers of individuals were included in the HLA sub-analyses, which left unresolved whether HLA type had any influence on TCRB rearrangement. PCR may preferentially amplify shorter templates, but because patient and control samples were amplified and corrected together, any resulting skew would affect both groups equally.

Each donor gave one peripheral blood draw, roughly 110 mL on average, collected into heparinised tubes. Using a panel that included CD45RO, CCR7, CD25, CD127, CD95 and CD27, naive, central memory, regulatory and stem cell-like memory CD4+ T cells were sorted on a BD FACSAria II. Purity was above 95% for every sorted population. PBMCs were isolated immediately by Lymphoprep density gradient centrifugation and stained directly without culture. Samples were stained and sorted in pairs, with one healthy donor and one patient per experiment, so that batch effects were minimized. The CDR3 runs 14 residues from the cysteine to the phenylalanine. Only CDR3 DNA is held: 42 bases, read in frame from base 1. Trimming costs V 7 bases and J 4 bases, and their ends lie 13 bases apart. CDR1 MDHEN and CDR2 SYDVKM were looked up in the germline V gene. The entire isolated RNA was reverse transcribed using the High Capacity cDNA Reverse Transcription Kit, and thus expressed TCRB transcripts were sequenced. Naive, central memory and regulatory T cell samples underwent deep immunoSEQ sequencing, averaging approximately 3.5 million total reads per sample. Sorted cells were lysed in RLT buffer, and RNA was extracted using DNase-treated RNeasy Micro or Mini kits according to cell number. Each cell subset was processed on its own to prevent cross-contamination, while patient and healthy donor samples were processed together. TCRB sequences were amplified from cDNA with the immunoSEQ multiplex PCR, producing 87-bp fragments spanning the CDR3 region. Amplicons were sequenced on the Illumina HiSeq platform. On the authors' methods: Synthetic template baselines were used to correct PCR bias computationally, reads within Hamming distance 2 were collapsed, and singletons that could not be merged were discarded. Reads were aligned against IMGT to assign V, D and J genes, CDR3 length and insertions or deletions at six rearrangement sites. Within each subset, clonotype counts were normalized to sorted cell number, and only after that were true diversity and Gini coefficients computed with the tcR R package. The overlap coefficient, calculated on TCRB nucleotide sequences, was used to measure repertoire sharing. Out-of-frame TCRB sequences from naive cells were analyzed as a proxy for the pre-selection repertoire. TCRdb stores this immuneACCESS table with in-frame sequences only. Part of the clones is absent; in the studies checked, under half of the shortfall reflects unresolved V genes, and no reason is known for the rest. That table furnishes V, J and clone size, whereas the DNA furnished D and trimming. For this sample the table gives about 260,000 clones, of which around 21% were detected only once. Of the sample, about 0.028% is held by the ten largest clones.

The sequence joins TRBV28 to TRBJ2-2; the D gene is possibly TRBD2, with 7 bases matching. The TCR comes from a middle-aged woman with type 1 diabetes. Sequenced input: naive CD4+ T cells from blood. Explained via the paper, the cell subset or site label denotes: true naive CD4+ T cells. The CDR3 loop reads CASTWGGGTGELFF. At the DNA level, the sequence is TGTGCCAGCACCTGGGGAGGGGGCACCGGGGAGCTGTTTTTT.